Reported below is one TCR beta chain. The sample is drawn from a study of CD8 T cells in Susac syndrome. Reverse transcription of 0.5 to 1 ug RNA was performed with random hexamers. TCRdb re-analysed the immunoSEQ multiplex PCR reads in MiXCR, keeping a single row per CDR3 protein. Of more than 130,000 distinct CDR3 sequences listed, over 85% are singletons. V shed 3 bases, J shed 0 bases, and the junction held 2 bases outside the gene matches. The CDR3 has 15 residues. Germline V gives CDR1 KGHDR, CDR2 SFDVKD. Sequenced input: CD8+ T cells from PBMCs. The sequence came from a human donor in good health. The J gene is TRBJ2-7, the V gene TRBV24-1; TRBD1 agrees at 9 bases. The CDR3 DNA is TGTGCCACCAGTGATGAGACAGGGGGCTCCTACGAGCAGTACTTC. As protein: CATSDETGGSYEQYF.